This T cell receptor (beta chain) was sequenced for a study of blood T cell repertoires in COVID-19. Study as a whole: PBMCs, B-cell-depleted T cells, or T cells provided the cDNA or gDNA that made up the material.

V was pared by 5 bases and J by 6 bases, with 15 bases between. The CDR3 is 14 residues long. In germline, CDR1 is MNHEY, CDR2 SVGAGI. Sequencing was performed with immunoSEQ multiplex PCR; in TCRdb, only in-frame clones are kept and a portion is missing. The sample comprises some 300,000 clones, about nine tenths of which are singletons, and less than 3.5% rests with the top ten. The chain couples TRBV6-5 to TRBJ2-3; weak D call: TRBD2 (6 bases). The sample was PBMCs or T cells enriched from blood (not recorded which). The sequence came from a woman aged 50 to 60 who had been exposed to COVID-19. The CDR3 DNA follows: TGTGCCAGCAGTAGGAGGGAAAGGGTTGATACGCAGTATTTT. It codes for CASSRRERVDTQYF.